A few counts support the clone carrying this TCR beta chain. The germline V gene has CDR1 KGHSH and CDR2 LQKENI. The CDR3 runs 14 residues. Trimming took off 5 bases at V and 3 bases at J, with 14 bases between the two ends. This entry is derived from a study of blood T cell repertoires in COVID-19. In the study overall: The United States, Italy and Spain supplied acute and convalescent COVID-19 samples.

Data came from immunoSEQ multiplex PCR; TCRdb stores just in-frame clones and leaves some out. The table has approximately 220,000 clones, approximately 84% seen once; the top ten hold about 3%. Sequences were obtained from peripheral blood. The chain recombines TRBV18 with TRBJ2-7; D is perhaps TRBD1 (5 bases). This clonotype was obtained from a man between 45 and 60 years old who had recovered from COVID-19. Written as DNA, the CDR3 is TGTGCCAGCTCAAGCGCTCAGGGAAGCTACGAGCAGTACTTC. Translating it yields CASSSAQGSYEQYF.